The clone carrying this TCR beta chain was seen many times. Its antigen is undetermined. The diagnostic basis comprised clinical symptoms, serum thyroxine and TRAb, thyroid ultrasound and orbital computed tomography. Trimming removed 5 bases at V and 2 bases at J, with 16 bases between. CDR1 and CDR2 from the germline V gene are SEHNR and FQNEAQ (reference sequence). This CDR3 has 15 amino acids. RNA transcripts were the template for amplifying TCR beta CDR3 regions. The TCR CDR3 was amplified in a first-round RT-PCR using the HTBI primer set. Using its own MiXCR run on the multiplex PCR reads, TCRdb lists one record per CDR3 protein. The table lists roughly 530,000 distinct CDR3 sequences, 17% of them singletons. This entry comes from a study of T cells in Graves' hyperthyroidism and ophthalmopathy. Findings of the study overall: Model output signaled ophthalmopathy a median about seven months ahead of onset. A model of 13 V-J features distinguished ophthalmopathy from stable hyperthyroidism.

The chain links TRBV7-9 to TRBJ2-7, with D perhaps matching TRBD1 or TRBD2 (5 bases each). The sample consisted of blood. This TCR derives from a woman aged 18-29 years with Graves' ophthalmopathy. The CDR3 sequence is CASSPSGTVTYEQYF. The DNA of the CDR3 is TGTGCCAGCAGCCCGTCCGGGACGGTGACCTACGAGCAGTACTTC. Together with reference TRBV7-9 and TRBJ2-7, the CDR3 gives the full variable domain: DTGVSQNPRHKITKRGQNVTFRCDPISEHNRLYWYRQTLGQGPEFLTYFQNEAQLEKSRLLSDRFSAERPKGSFSTLEIQRTEQGDSAMYLCASSPSGTVTYEQYFGPGTRLTVT.